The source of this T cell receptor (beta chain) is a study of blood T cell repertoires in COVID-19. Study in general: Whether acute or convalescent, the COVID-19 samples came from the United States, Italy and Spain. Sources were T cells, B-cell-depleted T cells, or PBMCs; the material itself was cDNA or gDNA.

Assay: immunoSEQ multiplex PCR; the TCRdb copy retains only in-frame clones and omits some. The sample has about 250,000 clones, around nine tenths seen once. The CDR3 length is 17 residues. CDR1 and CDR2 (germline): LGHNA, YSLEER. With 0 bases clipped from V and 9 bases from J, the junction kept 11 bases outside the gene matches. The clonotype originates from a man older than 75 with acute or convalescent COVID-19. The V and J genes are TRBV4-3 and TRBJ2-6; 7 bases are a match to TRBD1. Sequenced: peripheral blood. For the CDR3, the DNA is TGCGCCAGCAGCCAAGATAGGGCAGGGGGAGAAGGCAACGTCCTGACTTTC. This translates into CASSQDRAGGEGNVLTF.